This record looks at one T cell receptor (beta chain) sequence and its context. Its matching antigen is unknown. The record originates from a study of cytomegalovirus exposure and HLA in healthy donors. Points from the study as a whole: Sequencing probably produced one cluster of sequence variants that were highly shared.

CDR1 SGHNT and CDR2 YYREEE come from the germline V gene (reference sequence). CDR3 size: 13 residues. The V gene lost 1 base and the J gene lost 1 base, with 6 bases spanning the gap. The PCR ran on 60 Vbeta and 13 Jbeta primers. TCRdb's copy holds only in-frame clones and misses some; the assay was immunoSEQ multiplex PCR. The sample data list more than 60,000 clones. The source material was PBMCs. The clonotype originates from a boy aged 5-17 years in good health and CMV-seronegative. The chain couples TRBV5-4 to TRBJ2-7; no definite D call. Here the CDR3 DNA reads TGTGCCAGCAGCTTGTCCCCTTCCTACGAGCAGTACTTC. This codes for CASSLSPSYEQYF.